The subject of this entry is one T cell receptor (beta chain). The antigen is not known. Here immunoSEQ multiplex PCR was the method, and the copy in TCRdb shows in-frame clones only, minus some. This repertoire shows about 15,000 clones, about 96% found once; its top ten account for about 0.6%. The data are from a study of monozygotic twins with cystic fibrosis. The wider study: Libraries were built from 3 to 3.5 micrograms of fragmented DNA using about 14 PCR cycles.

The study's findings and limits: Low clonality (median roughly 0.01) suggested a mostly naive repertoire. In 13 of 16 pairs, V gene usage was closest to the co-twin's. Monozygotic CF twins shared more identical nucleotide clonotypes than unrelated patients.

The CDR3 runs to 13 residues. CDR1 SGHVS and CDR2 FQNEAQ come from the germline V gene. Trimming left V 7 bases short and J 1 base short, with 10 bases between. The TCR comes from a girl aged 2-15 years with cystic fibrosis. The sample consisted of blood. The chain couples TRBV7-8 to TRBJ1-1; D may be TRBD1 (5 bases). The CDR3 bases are TGTGCCAGCACCTTTACAGGGAACACTGAAGCTTTCTTT. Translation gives CASTFTGNTEAFF. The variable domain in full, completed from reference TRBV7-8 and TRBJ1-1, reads GAGVSQSPRYKVAKRGQDVALRCDPISGHVSLFWYQQALGQGPEFLTYFQNEAQLDKSGLPSDRFFAERPEGSVSTLKIQRTQQEDSAVYLCASTFTGNTEAFFGQGTRLTVV.